This T cell receptor beta chain was captured in a study of OX40 agonist ivuxolimab in advanced cancers. Points on this clone: Its matching antigen is unknown.

Method: immunoSEQ multiplex PCR; TCRdb's copy keeps in-frame clones and lacks some. The repertoire holds some 62,000 clones, with roughly 89% as singletons. The germline CDR1 and CDR2 sequences are SGHTA and FQGNSA. Deletions cut 5 bases from V and 4 bases from J, with 8 bases between. The CDR3 has 12 residues. Notes on the study in general: Expanded peripheral T cells had an undetermined antigen specificity. Patients with a partial response at 0.1-3.0 mg/kg had among the lowest clonal expansion. At 0.1 to 3.0 mg/kg, clonal expansion of CD4+ and CD8+ blood T cells had occurred by week 6. On average, CD8+ T cells had more expanded clones than CD4+.

The sequence was collected from an adult with an advanced solid tumor such as melanoma, head and neck, liver or kidney cancer. The chain combines TRBV7-2 with TRBJ1-1; D call uncertain. The sequences come from CD4+ or CD8+ T cells sorted from blood, collected in a trial of the OX40 agonist ivuxolimab. CDR3 in DNA: TGTGCCAGCAGCCATGGAGGCACTGAAGCTTTCTTT. Its protein product is CASSHGGTEAFF.